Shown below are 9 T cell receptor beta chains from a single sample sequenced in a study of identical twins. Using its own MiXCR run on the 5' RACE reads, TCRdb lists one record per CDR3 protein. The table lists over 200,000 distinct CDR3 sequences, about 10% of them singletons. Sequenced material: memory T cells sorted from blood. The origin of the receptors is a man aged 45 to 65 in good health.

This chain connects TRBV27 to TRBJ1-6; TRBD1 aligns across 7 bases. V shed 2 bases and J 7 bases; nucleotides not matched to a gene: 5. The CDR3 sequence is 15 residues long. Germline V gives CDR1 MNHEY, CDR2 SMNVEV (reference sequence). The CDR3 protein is CASSLEGAKNSPLHF. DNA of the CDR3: TGTGCCAGCAGTTTAGAGGGGGCAAAGAATTCACCCCTCCACTTT.

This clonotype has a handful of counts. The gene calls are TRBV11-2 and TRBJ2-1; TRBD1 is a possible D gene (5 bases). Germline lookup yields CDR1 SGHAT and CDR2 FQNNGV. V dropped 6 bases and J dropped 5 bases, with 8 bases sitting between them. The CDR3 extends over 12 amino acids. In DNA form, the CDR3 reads TGTGCCAGCAGGATACAGGACAATGAGCAGTTCTTC. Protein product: CASRIQDNEQFF.

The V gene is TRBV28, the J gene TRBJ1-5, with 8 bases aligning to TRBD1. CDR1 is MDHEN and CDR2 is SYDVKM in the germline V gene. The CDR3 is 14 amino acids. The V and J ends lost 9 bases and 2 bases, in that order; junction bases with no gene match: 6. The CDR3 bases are TGTGCCAGTTTCGGGACAGGAGGCAATCAGCCCCAGCATTTT. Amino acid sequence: CASFGTGGNQPQHF.

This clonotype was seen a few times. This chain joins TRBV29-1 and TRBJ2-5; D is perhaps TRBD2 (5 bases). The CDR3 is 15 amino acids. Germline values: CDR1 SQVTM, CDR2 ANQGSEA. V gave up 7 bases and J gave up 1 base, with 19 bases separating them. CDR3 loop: CSGTPWGAAQETQYF. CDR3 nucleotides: TGCAGCGGGACCCCGTGGGGAGCTGCCCAAGAGACCCAGTACTTC.

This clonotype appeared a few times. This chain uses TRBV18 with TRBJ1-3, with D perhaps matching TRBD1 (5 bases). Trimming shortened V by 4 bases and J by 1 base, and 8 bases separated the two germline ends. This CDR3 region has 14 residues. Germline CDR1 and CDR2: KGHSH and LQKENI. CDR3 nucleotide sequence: TGTGCCAGCTCACGCAGGGATTCTGGAAACACCATATATTTT. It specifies CASSRRDSGNTIYF.

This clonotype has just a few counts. The CDR3, as DNA: TGCGCCAGCAGCCCCCCCCCCGGGGCGCGGAATCAGCCCCAGCATTTT. This encodes CASSPPPGARNQPQHF. V and J are TRBV4-1 and TRBJ1-5; D is possibly TRBD1 (5 bases). This CDR3 has 16 amino acids. V lost 4 bases, J lost 4 bases, and 17 bases lay in between. CDR1 and CDR2 (germline): MGHRA, YSYEKL.

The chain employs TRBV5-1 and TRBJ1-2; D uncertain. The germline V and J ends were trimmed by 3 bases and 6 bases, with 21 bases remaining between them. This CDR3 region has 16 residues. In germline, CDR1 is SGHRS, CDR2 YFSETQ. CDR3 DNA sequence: TGCGCCAGCAGCTCGGATACGGGTGTACGCGGGGATGGCTACACCTTC. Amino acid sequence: CASSSDTGVRGDGYTF.

The CDR3 reads CASSSQSGRAYNEQFF. The CDR3 region has the DNA TGTGCCAGCAGTTCACAAAGTGGGAGGGCCTACAATGAGCAGTTCTTC. This chain uses TRBV27 with TRBJ2-1; 7 nucleotides align to TRBD2. V was clipped by 4 bases and J by 2 bases; unmatched bases: 8. CDR1 is MNHEY and CDR2 is SMNVEV in the germline V gene (reference sequence). This CDR3 is 16 amino acids long.

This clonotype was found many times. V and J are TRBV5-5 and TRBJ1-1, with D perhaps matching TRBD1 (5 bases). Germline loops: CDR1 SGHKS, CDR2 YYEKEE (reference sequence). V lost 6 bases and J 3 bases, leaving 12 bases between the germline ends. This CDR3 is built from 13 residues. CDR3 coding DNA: TGTGCCAGCAAGTTTCAGGGTGACACTGAAGCTTTCTTT. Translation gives CASKFQGDTEAFF.